Each of the 25 T cell receptor beta chains below was sequenced from the same sample in a study of control samples from healthy donors and cancer patients (dated by TCRdb to the early 2020s). Library creation used the immunoSEQ multiplex PCR assay. This is the immuneACCESS table as TCRdb keeps it, with only in-frame sequences that have V and J called. A part of the clones is gone; compared with another copy, unresolved V genes explain less than half, and the rest is unexplained. Across this sample there are roughly 130,000 clones, with around nine tenths seen only once. Of the sample, roughly 12% falls within the top ten clones. The sequencing input was blood. The receptors stem from a man aged 25 to 40 in good health.

For the CDR3, the DNA is TGTGCCTGGAGTGGGGCTAGCCGAGAGCAGTTCTTC. Translated, it gives CAWSGASREQFF. V usage is TRBV30 and J usage is TRBJ2-1, with a possible D match to TRBD2 (5 bases). The CDR3 runs 12 residues. Trimming took 1 base from V and 10 from J, leaving 11 bases between them. Germline CDR1 reads GTSNPN; CDR2 reads SVGIG (reference sequence).

V gene TRBV19 combines with J gene TRBJ2-1; a possible D gene is TRBD2 (6 bases). V lost 2 bases, J lost 7 bases, and 18 bases lay in between. Germline loops: CDR1 LNHDA, CDR2 SQIVND (reference sequence). The CDR3 loop spans 16 amino acids. The CDR3 sequence: CASSIIGASDANEQFF. The CDR3 DNA is TGTGCCAGTAGTATAATAGGGGCTAGCGACGCTAATGAGCAGTTCTTC.

The chain couples TRBV10-1 to TRBJ1-2; D remains unclear. The germline V gene encodes CDR1 WNHNN and CDR2 SYGVQD (reference sequence). Trimming shortened V by 7 bases and J by 4 bases, and 10 bases separated the two germline ends. The CDR3 consists of 12 residues. The CDR3 here is CASNTSLYGYTF. For the CDR3, the DNA is TGCGCCAGCAACACAAGCCTCTATGGCTACACCTTC.

The chain uses TRBV19 and TRBJ1-2, with unresolved D. V lost 7 bases and J lost 6, with 21 bases in between. Germline CDR1 LNHDA, CDR2 SQIVND (reference sequence). The CDR3 loop spans 15 amino acids. CDR3 DNA: TGTGCCAGTACTCTTGGGGAGGTTGGTTTGAATGGCTACACCTTC. Translating gives CASTLGEVGLNGYTF.

The J gene is TRBJ2-1, the V gene TRBV11-2; 14 bases align to TRBD2. This CDR3 spans 17 amino acids. V dropped 2 bases and J dropped 8; count of bases not matched to a gene: 8. Per germline, CDR1 SGHAT and CDR2 FQNNGV. CDR3: CASSLPGTSGSLHEQFF. In DNA, the CDR3 is TGTGCCAGCAGCTTACCCGGGACTAGCGGGAGTTTGCATGAGCAGTTCTTC.

CDR3 region: CASSRNYHEQYF. CDR3 nucleotides: TGTGCCAGCAGTCGAAACTACCACGAGCAGTACTTC. The chain has TRBV28 and TRBJ2-7; unclear D gene. This CDR3 is 12 amino acids long. In germline, CDR1 is MDHEN, CDR2 SYDVKM. With 5 bases removed from V and 5 bases from J, the gap between germline ends came to 10 bases.

The chain links TRBV4-3 to TRBJ1-1; D is undetermined. Germline V gene sequence: CDR1 LGHNA, CDR2 YSLEER. This CDR3 contains 14 residues. Trimming stripped 1 base from V and 0 bases from J, with 6 bases between. CDR3 region: CASSQGTVNTEAFF. In DNA, the CDR3 is TGCGCCAGCAGCCAAGGTACAGTGAACACTGAAGCTTTCTTT.

This clone was seen more than once but under ten times. CDR3 amino acids: CASSLRPSNTEAFF. The CDR3 region has the DNA TGTGCCAGCAGTTTAAGGCCCTCTAACACTGAAGCTTTCTTT. The genes are TRBV28 and TRBJ1-1; D remains ambiguous. The germline gives CDR1 MDHEN, CDR2 SYDVKM. The CDR3 covers 14 residues. Trimming took off 2 bases at V and 2 bases at J, with 9 bases between the two ends.

The chain links TRBV19 to TRBJ1-2; D ambiguous. Germline V lookup: CDR1 LNHDA, CDR2 SQIVND (reference sequence). V lost 10 bases, J lost 4 bases, and 16 bases lay in between. This CDR3 has 13 residues. CDR3 residues: CATSLDGIYGYTF. The CDR3 coding sequence is TGTGCCACCTCACTGGACGGTATCTATGGCTACACCTTC.

The genes are TRBV7-9 and TRBJ1-1; D gene unclear. The CDR3 runs 19 residues. The germline V gene has CDR1 SEHNR and CDR2 FQNEAQ (reference sequence). V gave up 7 bases and J gave up 4 bases, with 31 bases separating them. The CDR3 sequence: CASNLGGKRVRTAGTEAFF. CDR3 coding DNA: TGTGCCAGCAACCTAGGTGGTAAGAGGGTTAGAACAGCCGGCACTGAAGCTTTCTTT.

J is TRBJ1-1 and V is TRBV11-3; unclear D gene. Trimming took off 2 bases at V and 1 base at J, with 8 bases between the two ends. The CDR3 covers 14 residues. Germline values: CDR1 SGHNT, CDR2 YENEEA. CDR3 bases: TGTGCCAGCAGCTTAACACCCAAGAACACTGAAGCTTTCTTT. Protein product: CASSLTPKNTEAFF.

CDR3 protein: CASSLRSSGRGEQFF. The CDR3 region has the DNA TGTGCCAGCAGCTTGAGATCTAGCGGGAGAGGTGAGCAGTTCTTC. The chain employs TRBV5-8 and TRBJ2-1, with 10 bases fitting TRBD2. J was trimmed by 9 bases and V by 1 base; bases with no gene match: 7. CDR3 size: 15 residues. The germline CDR1 and CDR2 sequences are SGHTS and YDEGEE.

V usage is TRBV7-2 and J usage is TRBJ2-5, with TRBD2 matching 12 bases. Germline V lookup: CDR1 SGHTA, CDR2 FQGNSA. The CDR3 spans 16 residues. With V trimmed by 3 bases and J by 2 bases, 4 bases remained unmatched. The DNA for the CDR3 is TGTGCCAGCAGCTTTCGGACTAGCGGGATTCAAGAGACCCAGTACTTC. Its translation is CASSFRTSGIQETQYF.

The V call is TRBV7-2, the J call TRBJ2-3; 9 bases agree with TRBD2. The CDR3 contains 19 residues. V dropped 5 bases and J dropped 0; count of bases not matched to a gene: 15. The germline CDR1 and CDR2 sequences are SGHTA and FQGNSA. Here the CDR3 DNA reads TGTGCCAGCAGCCCTCCTTTAGGCGGGAGGGAGTCTAGCACAGATACGCAGTATTTT. It codes for CASSPPLGGRESSTDTQYF.

A single count supports this clone. The chain employs TRBV5-1 and TRBJ2-7; D may be TRBD2 (5 bases). V lost 0 bases and J lost 2, with 12 bases in between. CDR3 length equals 15 residues. CDR1 and CDR2 from the germline V gene are SGHRS and YFSETQ. DNA of the CDR3: TGCGCCAGCAGCTTGGAGCCTAGCAGTGCCTACGAGCAGTACTTC. Encoded protein: CASSLEPSSAYEQYF.

The J gene is TRBJ2-5, the V gene TRBV28, with a tentative D call TRBD2 (6 bases). CDR3 length equals 12 residues. Trimming pared 4 bases from V and 11 bases from J, leaving 14 bases between. CDR1 and CDR2 from the germline V gene are MDHEN and SYDVKM. CDR3 sequence: CASSWTIRSQYF. The CDR3 DNA is TGTGCCAGCAGTTGGACTATCCGCTCTCAGTACTTC.

The chain uses TRBV7-8 and TRBJ1-3; no clear D. Trimming removed 7 bases from V and 4 bases from J, with 17 bases in between. This CDR3 is 15 amino acids long. Per germline, CDR1 SGHVS and CDR2 FQNEAQ. CDR3 amino acids: CASNPGLAGGNTIYF. CDR3 nucleotides: TGTGCCAGCAACCCCGGTTTGGCAGGCGGAAACACCATATATTTT.

The chain recombines TRBV5-4 with TRBJ2-1; 15 bases are a match to TRBD2. From germline, CDR1 is SGHNT and CDR2 YYREEE (reference sequence). CDR3 size: 18 residues. The V gene end was trimmed by 3 bases and the J gene end by 1 base; junction bases not matched to a gene: 5. The chain's CDR3 is CASSSGLAGGGSYNEQFF. CDR3 sequence (DNA): TGTGCCAGCAGCTCCGGACTAGCGGGAGGGGGGTCCTACAATGAGCAGTTCTTC. The variable domain in full, completed from reference TRBV5-4 and TRBJ2-1, reads ETGVTQSPTHLIKTRGQQVTLRCSSQSGHNTVSWYQQALGQGPQFIFQYYREEENGRGNFPPRFSGLQFPNYSSELNVNALELDDSALYLCASSSGLAGGGSYNEQFFGPGTRLTVL.

The V gene is TRBV5-4, the J gene TRBJ1-2; D is possibly TRBD1 (6 bases). In germline, CDR1 is SGHNT, CDR2 YYREEE (reference sequence). Trimming took 3 bases from V and 0 from J, leaving 12 bases between them. CDR3 length equals 15 residues. The CDR3: CASSSGGQTNYGYTF. The CDR3 bases are TGTGCCAGCAGCTCGGGCGGACAGACTAACTATGGCTACACCTTC.

V is TRBV30 and J is TRBJ2-1; 9 nucleotides align to TRBD2. Germline values: CDR1 GTSNPN, CDR2 SVGIG (reference sequence). V lost 1 base, J lost 10 bases, and 8 bases stayed unmatched. The CDR3 contains 14 residues. CDR3 amino acids: CAWSGSLAGGEQFF. For the CDR3, the DNA is TGTGCCTGGAGTGGGTCACTAGCGGGTGGGGAGCAGTTCTTC.

The chain employs TRBV6-1 and TRBJ1-5; D perhaps matches TRBD1 (6 bases). V was shortened by 0 bases and J by 4 bases, with 25 bases between the two germline ends. This CDR3 comprises 20 residues. The germline CDR1 and CDR2 sequences are MNHNS and SASEGT. The CDR3: CASSEAQYSLYSGENQPQHF. The CDR3 DNA follows: TGTGCCAGCAGTGAAGCGCAATACTCCCTCTATTCAGGGGAAAATCAGCCCCAGCATTTT.

The chain combines TRBV5-5 with TRBJ1-5, with a possible D match to TRBD1 (6 bases). Germline-derived CDR1 and CDR2 are SGHKS and YYEKEE (reference sequence). CDR3 size: 15 residues. The germline V and J ends were trimmed by 1 base and 3 bases, with 11 bases remaining between them. CDR3 protein: CASSLTGPNNQPQHF. The CDR3 region has the DNA TGTGCCAGCAGCTTGACAGGGCCGAACAATCAGCCCCAGCATTTT.

The CDR3: CASSRDGDSYNSPLHF. CDR3 sequence (DNA): TGTGCCAGTAGTCGGGACGGCGACTCCTATAATTCACCCCTCCACTTT. The chain couples TRBV19 to TRBJ1-6, with D perhaps TRBD1 (5 bases). This CDR3 is 16 amino acids long. V lost 5 bases and J lost 0, with 11 bases in between. CDR1 and CDR2 (germline): LNHDA, SQIVND (reference sequence).

The rearrangement uses TRBV30 and TRBJ2-3; D might be TRBD2 (6 bases). There are 14 residues in the CDR3. Trimming shortened V by 0 bases and J by 4 bases, and 11 bases separated the two germline ends. Germline lookup yields CDR1 GTSNPN and CDR2 SVGIG (reference sequence). The CDR3 DNA reads TGTGCCTGGAGTGTTGGGGGAGGTGCAGATACGCAGTATTTT. Its protein is CAWSVGGGADTQYF.

This chain links TRBV10-3 with TRBJ1-2; no reliable D call. This CDR3 has 13 amino acids. Germline V gene sequence: CDR1 ENHRY, CDR2 SYGVKD. Trimming removed 0 bases from V and 8 bases from J, with 10 bases in between. The CDR3 reads CAISESALLGYTF. The CDR3 coding sequence is TGTGCCATCAGTGAGTCTGCCTTGCTCGGCTACACCTTC.